This TCR beta chain was captured in a study of T-cell reconstitution after alpha-beta-depleted transplantation in children. During its preparation, the TCRbeta library received unique molecular identifiers. A single record per CDR3 protein comes from TCRdb applying MiXCR to the PCR reads. The repertoire holds roughly 500,000 distinct CDR3 sequences, 15% to 20% seen once, with more than 2.5% in the top ten. CDR1 is SGHRS and CDR2 is YFSETQ in the germline V gene. This CDR3 has 14 amino acids. J gave up 3 bases and V 0 bases, and 2 bases lay outside the gene matches. Sequences were derived from PBMCs from the stem cell graft donor, sampled from the stem cell graft. The receptor was isolated from a human donor who donated a stem cell graft to a child with acute lymphoblastic leukemia. The chain is built from TRBV5-1 and TRBJ2-5, with TRBD1 identical over 7 bases. In DNA form, the CDR3 reads TGCGCCAGCAGCTTGGACAGGGGAGAAGAGACCCAGTACTTC. Amino acids: CASSLDRGEETQYF.